The text below deals with one T cell receptor beta chain. Its antigen remains unknown. Vbeta (60) and Jbeta (13) primers were used in the PCR. The repertoire was sequenced with immunoSEQ multiplex PCR; TCRdb's copy has only in-frame clones and lacks some. The sample holds 85,000 to 130,000 clones, less than 80% seen once. The entry originates in a study of cytomegalovirus exposure and HLA in healthy donors. Whole-study findings and limits: The study flagged some 180 TCR beta chains as cytomegalovirus-associated. The study found most TCR sequences rare, yet found some public TCRs in many donors. A later analysis reportedly identified an Asian-associated ancestry cluster as carrying fewer N-insertions than the approximately 670-donor mean.

The CDR3 covers 14 residues. The V and J ends lost 6 bases and 5 bases respectively, with 15 bases between them. Germline V CDR1 and CDR2: SEHNR, FQNEAQ (reference sequence). Sequencing was done on a sample of PBMCs. The TCR sequence derives from a man in his 60s in good health and CMV-seronegative. This chain uses TRBV7-9 with TRBJ2-3; maybe TRBD1 (6 bases). CDR3 nucleotide sequence: TGTGCCAGCAGACGTGCAGGGGAAGGAGATACGCAGTATTTT. Protein: CASRRAGEGDTQYF. Together with reference TRBV7-9 and TRBJ2-3, the CDR3 gives the full variable domain: DTGVSQNPRHKITKRGQNVTFRCDPISEHNRLYWYRQTLGQGPEFLTYFQNEAQLEKSRLLSDRFSAERPKGSFSTLEIQRTEQGDSAMYLCASRRAGEGDTQYFGPGTRLTVL.